These T cell receptor beta chains were read from a single sample in a study of blood T cell repertoires in COVID-19. TCRdb keeps only in-frame clones here, not all; method: immunoSEQ multiplex PCR. The table shows more than 150,000 clones, with more than 85% occurring only once. Material: PBMCs or T cells enriched from blood (not recorded which). The receptors here all came from a woman in her forties or fifties who had recovered from COVID-19. CDR3s include the opening cysteine and the closing phenylalanine or tryptophan. The order of the fields is D gene, J gene, clone size, CDR3 length, V gene, CDR3 DNA, CDR3 protein. The D gene is left open where the match is weak. The size field is filled for only some rows; it gives once, few, many or a size class.

D gene: .; J gene: TRBJ1-1; clone size: .; CDR3 length: 14; V gene: TRBV5-1; CDR3 DNA: TGCGCCAGCAGCTCAGGGGACATAGGCACTGAAGCTTTCTTT; CDR3 protein: CASSSGDIGTEAFF
D gene: .; J gene: TRBJ1-5; clone size: once; CDR3 length: 17; V gene: TRBV28; CDR3 DNA: TGTGCCAGCAGCCCAACAGGGTTACTATATAGCAATCAGCCCCAGCATTTT; CDR3 protein: CASSPTGLLYSNQPQHF
D gene: .; J gene: TRBJ2-1; clone size: .; CDR3 length: 15; V gene: TRBV7-2; CDR3 DNA: TGTGCCAGCAGTTACGACTCAAGCTCCTACAATGAGCAGTTCTTC; CDR3 protein: CASSYDSSSYNEQFF
D gene: .; J gene: TRBJ1-2; clone size: .; CDR3 length: 13; V gene: TRBV12-3/TRBV12-4; CDR3 DNA: TGTGCCAGCAGTGTCAAGAGGGACTATGGCTACACCTTC; CDR3 protein: CASSVKRDYGYTF
D gene: .; J gene: TRBJ2-5; clone size: .; CDR3 length: 15; V gene: TRBV11-1; CDR3 DNA: TGTGCCAGCAGCCCCCGGTGGGGGGGCCCCGAGACCCAGTACTTC; CDR3 protein: CASSPRWGGPETQYF
D gene: .; J gene: TRBJ2-1; clone size: .; CDR3 length: 15; V gene: TRBV5-1; CDR3 DNA: TGCGCCAGCAGCTTGCAGTCGGGAGCGAACAATGAGCAGTTCTTC; CDR3 protein: CASSLQSGANNEQFF
D gene: .; J gene: TRBJ1-6; clone size: .; CDR3 length: 17; V gene: TRBV11-3; CDR3 DNA: TGTGCCAGCAGCTTAGATTTCGACAGCTCCTATAATTCACCCCTCCACTTT; CDR3 protein: CASSLDFDSSYNSPLHF
D gene: .; J gene: TRBJ1-2; clone size: .; CDR3 length: 14; V gene: TRBV12-2; CDR3 DNA: TGTGCAAGTCGCTTAGCAAGGGGAAAGGGGCCCCTAAACTTC; CDR3 protein: CASRLARGKGPLNF
D gene: .; J gene: TRBJ2-1; clone size: .; CDR3 length: 14; V gene: TRBV10-1; CDR3 DNA: TGCGCCAGCAGTGAGTGGCGTCGGGAAAATGAGCAGTTCTTC; CDR3 protein: CASSEWRRENEQFF
D gene: TRBD1; J gene: TRBJ2-1; clone size: .; CDR3 length: 13; V gene: TRBV29-1; CDR3 DNA: TGCAGCGTTGTGAGACAGGGGAACAATGAGCAGTTCTTC; CDR3 protein: CSVVRQGNNEQFF
D gene: TRBD1; J gene: TRBJ1-6; clone size: .; CDR3 length: 13; V gene: TRBV7-9; CDR3 DNA: TGTGCCAGCGAAGGACAGGGAAATTCACCCCTCCACTTT; CDR3 protein: CASEGQGNSPLHF
D gene: TRBD1; J gene: TRBJ2-7; clone size: .; CDR3 length: 13; V gene: TRBV5-5; CDR3 DNA: TGTGCCAGCAGCTTGGGAGGGACAGTGGAGCAGTACTTC; CDR3 protein: CASSLGGTVEQYF
D gene: TRBD2; J gene: TRBJ2-1; clone size: .; CDR3 length: 15; V gene: TRBV7-2; CDR3 DNA: TGTGCCAGCAGCTTGGGGAGCGGGAGTGGCAATGAGCAGTTCTTC; CDR3 protein: CASSLGSGSGNEQFF
D gene: .; J gene: TRBJ2-2; clone size: .; CDR3 length: 15; V gene: TRBV18; CDR3 DNA: TGTGCCAGCTCACCAGTTGCGGGGTTTGCCGGGGAGCTGTTTTTT; CDR3 protein: CASSPVAGFAGELFF
D gene: .; J gene: TRBJ1-4; clone size: .; CDR3 length: 15; V gene: TRBV7-2; CDR3 DNA: TGTGCCAGCAGCTTATATGGGGGGGCGAATGAAAAACTGTTTTTT; CDR3 protein: CASSLYGGANEKLFF
D gene: TRBD1; J gene: TRBJ1-4; clone size: once; CDR3 length: 15; V gene: TRBV7-8; CDR3 DNA: TGTGCCAGCAGCGCTCCGGGACAGAATAATGAAAAACTGTTTTTT; CDR3 protein: CASSAPGQNNEKLFF
D gene: TRBD2; J gene: TRBJ2-7; clone size: .; CDR3 length: 16; V gene: TRBV5-1; CDR3 DNA: TGCGCCAGCAGCCCGGAAGCGGGAGTCCGAACCTACGAGCAGTACTTC; CDR3 protein: CASSPEAGVRTYEQYF
D gene: TRBD1; J gene: TRBJ1-2; clone size: .; CDR3 length: 15; V gene: TRBV7-2; CDR3 DNA: TGTGCCAGCAGCGTCACCCTACAGGGGGCCCATGGCTACACCTTC; CDR3 protein: CASSVTLQGAHGYTF
D gene: TRBD1; J gene: TRBJ1-2; clone size: .; CDR3 length: 16; V gene: TRBV5-1; CDR3 DNA: TGCGCCAGCAGCCCCGGACAGGGCGGTGTTGTCTATGGCTACACCTTC; CDR3 protein: CASSPGQGGVVYGYTF
D gene: TRBD1; J gene: TRBJ1-5; clone size: .; CDR3 length: 16; V gene: TRBV19; CDR3 DNA: TGTGCCAGTAGTAGAATAACACAGGGGTTAGGTCAGCCCCAGCATTTT; CDR3 protein: CASSRITQGLGQPQHF
D gene: .; J gene: TRBJ1-5; clone size: .; CDR3 length: 16; V gene: TRBV7-6; CDR3 DNA: TGTGCCAGCAGCTTGGCCGGGTTGAATAGCAATCAGCCCCAGCATTTT; CDR3 protein: CASSLAGLNSNQPQHF
D gene: .; J gene: TRBJ2-1; clone size: once; CDR3 length: 13; V gene: TRBV12-3/TRBV12-4; CDR3 DNA: TGTGCCAGCAGTTTAGCAAGGCGCGGGGAGCAGTTCTTC; CDR3 protein: CASSLARRGEQFF
D gene: .; J gene: TRBJ2-7; clone size: .; CDR3 length: 15; V gene: TRBV24-1; CDR3 DNA: TGTGCCACCAGTGATATGCAGGGGGGTATCTACGAGCAGTACTTC; CDR3 protein: CATSDMQGGIYEQYF
D gene: .; J gene: TRBJ1-1; clone size: .; CDR3 length: 12; V gene: TRBV3-1/TRBV3-2; CDR3 DNA: TGTGCCAGCAGCCAGGAGCGGGCCGAAGCTTTCTTT; CDR3 protein: CASSQERAEAFF
D gene: .; J gene: TRBJ2-6; clone size: .; CDR3 length: 19; V gene: TRBV4-2; CDR3 DNA: TGTGCCAGCAGCCAAGGCGGCCCAGGGTCCCTCTCTGGGGCCAACGTCCTGACTTTC; CDR3 protein: CASSQGGPGSLSGANVLTF
D gene: TRBD1; J gene: TRBJ2-7; clone size: .; CDR3 length: 16; V gene: TRBV5-1; CDR3 DNA: TGCGCCAGCAGCCAATTTGGACAGGTACTGGATGGGGAGCAGTACTTC; CDR3 protein: CASSQFGQVLDGEQYF
D gene: TRBD1; J gene: TRBJ2-7; clone size: few; CDR3 length: 15; V gene: TRBV4-1; CDR3 DNA: TGCGCCAGCAGCCAAGAATGGGGACAGGGCGGCGAGCAGTACTTC; CDR3 protein: CASSQEWGQGGEQYF
D gene: TRBD2; J gene: TRBJ2-7; clone size: .; CDR3 length: 15; V gene: TRBV7-8; CDR3 DNA: TGTGCCAGCAGCCGGGAGCGGGGTTTCACTAGGGAGCAGTACTTC; CDR3 protein: CASSRERGFTREQYF
D gene: .; J gene: TRBJ1-4; clone size: .; CDR3 length: 15; V gene: TRBV5-8; CDR3 DNA: TGTGCCAGCAGCTACACAGGGATGACTAATGAAAAACTGTTTTTT; CDR3 protein: CASSYTGMTNEKLFF
D gene: TRBD1; J gene: TRBJ2-2; clone size: .; CDR3 length: 13; V gene: TRBV5-1; CDR3 DNA: TGCGCCAGCAGTATAACAGGGGCCGGGGAGCTGTTTTTT; CDR3 protein: CASSITGAGELFF
D gene: TRBD2; J gene: TRBJ2-7; clone size: .; CDR3 length: 15; V gene: TRBV27; CDR3 DNA: TGTGCCAGCTGGAGGTCGGGGACTAGCGGGAGAGAGCAGTACTTC; CDR3 protein: CASWRSGTSGREQYF
D gene: .; J gene: TRBJ1-1; clone size: .; CDR3 length: 15; V gene: TRBV11-2; CDR3 DNA: TGTGCCAGCAGCCCAGTGACAGGAAGGAACACTGAAGCTTTCTTT; CDR3 protein: CASSPVTGRNTEAFF
D gene: TRBD1; J gene: TRBJ2-1; clone size: .; CDR3 length: 15; V gene: TRBV24-1; CDR3 DNA: TGTGCCACCAGTGACCCTGGACAGGGGGCCAATGAGCAGTTCTTC; CDR3 protein: CATSDPGQGANEQFF
D gene: .; J gene: TRBJ1-3; clone size: .; CDR3 length: 19; V gene: TRBV9; CDR3 DNA: TGTGCCAGCAGCCCAGGATTGGGGCAGGGGCGGAGTACTGGAAACACCATATATTTT; CDR3 protein: CASSPGLGQGRSTGNTIYF
D gene: .; J gene: TRBJ1-5; clone size: few; CDR3 length: 13; V gene: TRBV19; CDR3 DNA: TGTGCCAGTAGTAGACAGATCAATCAGCCCCAGCATTTT; CDR3 protein: CASSRQINQPQHF
D gene: .; J gene: TRBJ2-7; clone size: .; CDR3 length: 14; V gene: TRBV15; CDR3 DNA: TGTGCCACCAGCGGCGGACTCGAGATGGACGAGCAGTACTTC; CDR3 protein: CATSGGLEMDEQYF
D gene: .; J gene: TRBJ1-5; clone size: .; CDR3 length: 14; V gene: TRBV27; CDR3 DNA: TGTGCCAGCAGTTCTACAGGGTACAATCAGCCCCAGCATTTT; CDR3 protein: CASSSTGYNQPQHF
D gene: TRBD2; J gene: TRBJ2-7; clone size: .; CDR3 length: 15; V gene: TRBV11-2; CDR3 DNA: TGTGACTCCTTTTGGGGGGGTAAGAGCTCCTACGAGCAGTACTTC; CDR3 protein: CDSFWGGKSSYEQYF
D gene: .; J gene: TRBJ2-4; clone size: .; CDR3 length: 19; V gene: TRBV23-1; CDR3 DNA: TGCGCCAGCAGTCATCGTCCCCGTGGGGCTAACCTAGCCAAAAACATTCAGTACTTC; CDR3 protein: CASSHRPRGANLAKNIQYF
D gene: TRBD2; J gene: TRBJ2-1; clone size: .; CDR3 length: 16; V gene: TRBV29-1; CDR3 DNA: TGCAGCGTTGAAGGACTAGCGGGCTGGCGAGGGGGTGAGCAGTTCTTC; CDR3 protein: CSVEGLAGWRGGEQFF
D gene: TRBD2; J gene: TRBJ2-4; clone size: .; CDR3 length: 16; V gene: TRBV30; CDR3 DNA: TGTGCCTGGAGTGCCGCCCCGTGGCGGGAGCGAAACATTCAGTACTTC; CDR3 protein: CAWSAAPWRERNIQYF
D gene: .; J gene: TRBJ2-1; clone size: .; CDR3 length: 13; V gene: TRBV24-1; CDR3 DNA: TGTGCCACCAGTGACAAGCGGGCCGGGAAGCAGTTCTTC; CDR3 protein: CATSDKRAGKQFF
D gene: .; J gene: TRBJ2-7; clone size: .; CDR3 length: 13; V gene: TRBV28; CDR3 DNA: TGTGCCAGCAGAAAGGGGTACCCCAACGAGCAGTACTTC; CDR3 protein: CASRKGYPNEQYF
D gene: .; J gene: TRBJ1-4; clone size: once; CDR3 length: 14; V gene: TRBV7-9; CDR3 DNA: TGTGCCAGCAGCTTAGCGCGAGCTGCGGAAAAACTGTTTTTT; CDR3 protein: CASSLARAAEKLFF